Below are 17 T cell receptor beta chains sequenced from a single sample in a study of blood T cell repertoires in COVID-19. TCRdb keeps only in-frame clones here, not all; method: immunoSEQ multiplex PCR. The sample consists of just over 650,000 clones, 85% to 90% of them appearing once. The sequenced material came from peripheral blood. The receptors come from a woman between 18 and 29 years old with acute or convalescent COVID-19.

CDR3 nucleotides: TGTGCCAGCAGCTTTTCCACAGGGGGTGCCTACGAGCAGTACTTC. Amino acids: CASSFSTGGAYEQYF. The J gene is TRBJ2-7, the V gene TRBV5-6; TRBD1 agrees at 8 bases. This CDR3 is 15 amino acids long. The junction had 6 bases not matched to a gene; V was cut back by 2 bases and J by 2 bases. Looked up from germline, CDR1 is SGHDT and CDR2 is YYEEEE.

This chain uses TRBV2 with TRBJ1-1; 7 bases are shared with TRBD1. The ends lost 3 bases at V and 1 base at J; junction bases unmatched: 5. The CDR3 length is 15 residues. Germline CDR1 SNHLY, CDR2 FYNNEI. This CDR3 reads CASSDRGQSNTEAFF. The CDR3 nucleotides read TGTGCCAGCAGTGATCGGGGACAGTCGAACACTGAAGCTTTCTTT.

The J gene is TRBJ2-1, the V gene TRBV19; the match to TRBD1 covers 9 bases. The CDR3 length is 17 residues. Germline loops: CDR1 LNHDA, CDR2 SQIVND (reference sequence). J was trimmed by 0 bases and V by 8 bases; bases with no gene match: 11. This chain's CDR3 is CASSTGGFKSSYNEQFF. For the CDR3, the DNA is TGTGCCAGTTCCACAGGGGGCTTCAAAAGCTCCTACAATGAGCAGTTCTTC.

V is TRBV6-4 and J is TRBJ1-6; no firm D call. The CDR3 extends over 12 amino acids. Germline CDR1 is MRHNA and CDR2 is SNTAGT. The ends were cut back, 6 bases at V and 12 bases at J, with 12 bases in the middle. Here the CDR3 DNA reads TGTGCCAGCAGATATAATTCAGGACCCCTCCACTTT. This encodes CASRYNSGPLHF.

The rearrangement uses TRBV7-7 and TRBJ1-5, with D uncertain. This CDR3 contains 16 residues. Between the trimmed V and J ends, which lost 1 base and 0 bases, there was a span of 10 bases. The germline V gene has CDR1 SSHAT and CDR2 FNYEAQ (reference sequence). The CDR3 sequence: CASSLEAGVSNQPQHF. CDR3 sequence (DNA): TGTGCCAGCAGCTTAGAGGCCGGGGTTAGCAATCAGCCCCAGCATTTT.

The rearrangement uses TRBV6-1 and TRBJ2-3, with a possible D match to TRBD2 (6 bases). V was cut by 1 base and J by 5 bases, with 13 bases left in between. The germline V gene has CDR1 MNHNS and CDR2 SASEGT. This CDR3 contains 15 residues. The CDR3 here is CASSEVGTFIDTQYF. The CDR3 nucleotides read TGTGCCAGCAGTGAAGTGGGGACTTTTATAGATACGCAGTATTTT.

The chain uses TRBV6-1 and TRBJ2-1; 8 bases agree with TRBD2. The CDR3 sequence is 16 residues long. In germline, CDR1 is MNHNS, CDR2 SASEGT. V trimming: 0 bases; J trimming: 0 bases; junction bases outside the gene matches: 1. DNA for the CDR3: TGTGCCAGCAGTGAAGCGAGCGGGGGCTCCTACAATGAGCAGTTCTTC. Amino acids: CASSEASGGSYNEQFF.

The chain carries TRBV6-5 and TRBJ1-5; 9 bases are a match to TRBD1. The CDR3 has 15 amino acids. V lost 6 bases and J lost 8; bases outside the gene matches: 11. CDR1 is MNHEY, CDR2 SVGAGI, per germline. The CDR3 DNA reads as TGTGCCAGCAGGGAGGACAGGGGCGATTGGGAGCCCCAGCATTTT. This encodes CASREDRGDWEPQHF.

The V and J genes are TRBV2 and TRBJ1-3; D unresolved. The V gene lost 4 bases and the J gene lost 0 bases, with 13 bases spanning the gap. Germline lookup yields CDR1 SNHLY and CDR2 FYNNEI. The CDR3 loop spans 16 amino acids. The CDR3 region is CASSAIVAYSGNTIYF. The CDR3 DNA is TGTGCCAGCAGTGCGATTGTAGCTTACTCTGGAAACACCATATATTTT.

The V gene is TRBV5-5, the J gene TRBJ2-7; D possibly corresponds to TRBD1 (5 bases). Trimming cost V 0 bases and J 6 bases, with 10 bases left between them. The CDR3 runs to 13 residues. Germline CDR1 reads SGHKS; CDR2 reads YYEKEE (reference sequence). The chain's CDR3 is CASSLASGLEQYF. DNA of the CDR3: TGTGCCAGCAGCTTGGCGTCAGGGCTCGAGCAGTACTTC.

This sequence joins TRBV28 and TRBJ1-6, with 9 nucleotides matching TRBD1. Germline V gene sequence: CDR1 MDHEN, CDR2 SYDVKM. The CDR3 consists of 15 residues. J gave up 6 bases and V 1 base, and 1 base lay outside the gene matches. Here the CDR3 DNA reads TGTGCCAGCAGTTTATTGGACAGGGGTAATTCACCCCTCCACTTT. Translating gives CASSLLDRGNSPLHF.

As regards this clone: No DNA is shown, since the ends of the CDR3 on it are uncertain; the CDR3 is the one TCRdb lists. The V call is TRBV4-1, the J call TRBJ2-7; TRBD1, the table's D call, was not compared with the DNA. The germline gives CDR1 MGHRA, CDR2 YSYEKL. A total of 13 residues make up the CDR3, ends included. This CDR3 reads CASSQVGQGNEYF.

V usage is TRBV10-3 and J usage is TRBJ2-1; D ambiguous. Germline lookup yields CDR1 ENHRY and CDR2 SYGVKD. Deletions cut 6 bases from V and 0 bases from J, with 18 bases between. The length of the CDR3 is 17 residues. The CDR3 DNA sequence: TGTGCCATCAGGCCGCCCGCAGAGGAGTACTCCTACAATGAGCAGTTCTTC. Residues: CAIRPPAEEYSYNEQFF.

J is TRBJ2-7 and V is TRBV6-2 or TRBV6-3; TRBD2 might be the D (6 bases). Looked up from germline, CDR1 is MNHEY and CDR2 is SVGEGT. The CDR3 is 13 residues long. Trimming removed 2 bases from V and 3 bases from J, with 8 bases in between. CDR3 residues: CASSYGGSYEQYF. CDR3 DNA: TGTGCCAGCAGTTACGGAGGGAGCTACGAGCAGTACTTC.

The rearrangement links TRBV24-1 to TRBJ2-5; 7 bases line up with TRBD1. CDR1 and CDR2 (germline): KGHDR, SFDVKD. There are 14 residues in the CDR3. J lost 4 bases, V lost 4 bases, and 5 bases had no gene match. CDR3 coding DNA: TGTGCCACCAGTGACCGGGACAGTAGAGAGACCCAGTACTTC. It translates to CATSDRDSRETQYF.

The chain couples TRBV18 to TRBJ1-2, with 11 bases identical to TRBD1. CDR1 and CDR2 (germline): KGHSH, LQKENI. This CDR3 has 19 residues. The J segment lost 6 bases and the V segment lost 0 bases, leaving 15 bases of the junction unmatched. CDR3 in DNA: TGTGCCAGCTCACCACCGAACTCGGCGGGACAGGGGGGAAGGAATGGCTACACCTTC. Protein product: CASSPPNSAGQGGRNGYTF.

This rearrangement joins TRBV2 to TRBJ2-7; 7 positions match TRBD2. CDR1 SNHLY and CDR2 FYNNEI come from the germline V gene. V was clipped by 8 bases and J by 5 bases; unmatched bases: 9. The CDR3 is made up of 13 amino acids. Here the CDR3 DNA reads TGTGCCAGCGAAGGTTCGGGGGGTGACGAGCAGTACTTC. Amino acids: CASEGSGGDEQYF.